The 26 T cell receptor beta chains below all came from one sample that was sequenced in a study of CD8 T cells in Susac syndrome. The authors reverse transcribed 0.5 to 1 ug RNA with random hexamers. TCRdb re-called the immunoSEQ multiplex PCR reads through MiXCR, storing one row per CDR3 protein. Of roughly 150,000 distinct CDR3 sequences listed, approximately 95% are singletons. The sequencing sample was made of CD4+ T cells from PBMCs. The receptors originated from a human donor with Susac syndrome.

This clonotype showed up just once. V gene TRBV11-2 combines with J gene TRBJ2-5; perhaps D is TRBD1 or TRBD2 (6 bases each). This CDR3 has 14 amino acids. V lost 3 bases and J 4 bases, leaving 12 bases between the germline ends. Germline CDR1 and CDR2: SGHAT and FQNNGV. CDR3 in amino acids: CASSFRGRVETQYF. CDR3 nucleotides: TGTGCCAGCAGCTTCCGGGGGCGCGTAGAGACCCAGTACTTC.

The chain has TRBV18 and TRBJ2-7, with 9 bases that match TRBD1. The CDR3 is made up of 14 amino acids. In germline, CDR1 is KGHSH, CDR2 LQKENI. Losses at the gene ends were 3 bases for V and 6 bases for J; bases not matched to a gene: 6. CDR3 DNA sequence: TGTGCCAGCTCACCCAACAGGGGGCTTCGCGAGCAGTACTTC. It codes for CASSPNRGLREQYF.

The gene calls are TRBV2 and TRBJ2-2; the D is unclear. V was pared by 2 bases and J by 1 base, with 8 bases between. The germline V gene has CDR1 SNHLY and CDR2 FYNNEI. The CDR3 has 15 amino acids. The CDR3 bases are TGTGCCAGCAGTGAAACCCCGGGGAACACCGGGGAGCTGTTTTTT. It encodes CASSETPGNTGELFF.

The rearrangement links TRBV29-1 to TRBJ2-1; TRBD2 matches 11 bases. V dropped 4 bases and J dropped 8; count of bases not matched to a gene: 10. The CDR3 is 15 residues long. Germline assignment: CDR1 SQVTM and CDR2 ANQGSEA. CDR3 nucleotide sequence: TGCAGCGTTGGACTAGCGGGGTCCCCAGCGTATGAGCAGTTCTTC. This sequence encodes CSVGLAGSPAYEQFF.

The chain has TRBV10-3 and TRBJ2-3, with D unclear. The CDR3 contains 16 residues. V was trimmed by 3 bases and J by 0 bases, leaving 13 bases between them. Germline lookup yields CDR1 ENHRY and CDR2 SYGVKD. Written as DNA, the CDR3 is TGTGCCATCAGTGAAGTTGGGCTTACTAGCACAGATACGCAGTATTTT. Its translation: CAISEVGLTSTDTQYF.

The chain has TRBV20-1 and TRBJ2-2, with TRBD2 matching 9 bases. The J segment lost 2 bases and the V segment lost 1 base, leaving 8 bases of the junction unmatched. The germline V gene has CDR1 DFQATT and CDR2 SNEGSKA (reference sequence). The CDR3 length is 17 residues. The CDR3 DNA follows: TGCAGTGCTAGAGTCGCCAGCGGGGGGACTAACACCGGGGAGCTGTTTTTT. Translating gives CSARVASGGTNTGELFF.

This clonotype was detected only once. V usage is TRBV9 and J usage is TRBJ2-2; D gene ambiguous. CDR1 and CDR2 from the germline V gene are SGDLS and YYNGEE. CDR3 size: 14 residues. V was trimmed by 0 bases and J by 5 bases, leaving 8 bases between them. In DNA form, the CDR3 reads TGTGCCAGCAGCGTAGCTATAGCTACCGGGGAGCTGTTTTTT. It encodes CASSVAIATGELFF.

J is TRBJ2-1 and V is TRBV5-1, with D tentatively TRBD1 or TRBD2 (5 bases each). Trimming took 0 bases from V and 9 from J, leaving 13 bases between them. Germline V gene lookup returns CDR1 SGHRS and CDR2 YFSETQ. This CDR3 has 14 amino acids. As DNA, the CDR3 is TGCGCCAGCAGCTTGGGGGACCCGAGAGGTGAGCAGTTCTTC. Protein product: CASSLGDPRGEQFF.

This chain joins TRBV29-1 and TRBJ1-2, with D tentatively TRBD1 (5 bases). The V end lost 4 bases, the J end lost 4 bases, and 10 bases lay between the germline ends. This CDR3 region has 12 residues. Germline CDR1 reads SQVTM; CDR2 reads ANQGSEA. The CDR3 DNA reads as TGCAGCGTTGGGGGACCTCTCTATGGCTACACCTTC. It translates to CSVGGPLYGYTF.

The CDR3 reads CSVGRPLGDGYTF. The CDR3 bases are TGCAGCGTTGGTCGCCCCCTCGGCGATGGCTACACCTTC. The genes are TRBV29-1 and TRBJ1-2; D remains unclear. The CDR3 is made up of 13 amino acids. Trimming cost V 4 bases and J 6 bases, with 15 bases left between them. In germline, CDR1 is SQVTM, CDR2 ANQGSEA.

The rearrangement links TRBV7-3 to TRBJ2-6; D possibly corresponds to TRBD1 (6 bases). CDR3 length: 13 amino acids. Germline V CDR1 and CDR2: SGHTA, FQGTGA. CDR3 loop: CANRESGANVLTF. In nucleotides, the CDR3 is TGTGCAAACAGGGAATCCGGGGCCAACGTCCTGACTTTC.

J is TRBJ1-5 and V is TRBV11-1; the D is unclear. Germline assignment: CDR1 SGHAT and CDR2 FQDESV (reference sequence). The CDR3 runs to 15 residues. V lost 2 bases and J 3 bases, leaving 11 bases between the germline ends. The CDR3: CASSLRAGTNQPQHF. In nucleotides, the CDR3 is TGTGCCAGCAGCTTACGTGCAGGCACCAATCAGCCCCAGCATTTT.

This clonotype was picked up one time. The chain carries TRBV25-1 and TRBJ2-4; D possibly corresponds to TRBD2 (7 bases). Per germline, CDR1 MGHDK and CDR2 SYGVNS. CDR3 size: 13 residues. Between the trimmed V and J ends, which lost 6 bases and 8 bases, there was a span of 14 bases. The CDR3 DNA reads TGTGCCAGCAGAGTACGGGGGGCGGACATTCAGTACTTC. Its protein product is CASRVRGADIQYF. The full variable domain, completed using reference TRBV25-1 and TRBJ2-4, is EADIYQTPRYLVIGTGKKITLECSQTMGHDKMYWYQQDPGMELHLIHYSYGVNSTEKGDLSSESTVSRIRTEHFPLTLESARPSHTSQYLCASRVRGADIQYFGAGTRLSVL.

V gene TRBV28 combines with J gene TRBJ1-2; D is perhaps TRBD1 (5 bases). V was pared by 3 bases and J by 4 bases, with 9 bases between. The V gene's germline CDR1 is MDHEN and CDR2 SYDVKM. The CDR3 has 13 amino acids. DNA of the CDR3: TGTGCCAGCAGTTTGGGGGGATCCTATGGCTACACCTTC. Translating gives CASSLGGSYGYTF.

This chain joins TRBV7-2 and TRBJ2-5, with D unresolved. The germline gives CDR1 SGHTA, CDR2 FQGNSA. Trimming took off 4 bases at V and 2 bases at J, with 17 bases between the two ends. The CDR3 spans 16 residues. The CDR3 DNA reads TGTGCCAGCAGCTCCGAAGGTGTAGTTCCACAAGAGACCCAGTACTTC. This gives the protein CASSSEGVVPQETQYF.

This chain connects TRBV12-3 or TRBV12-4 to TRBJ2-1; TRBD2 matches at 9 bases. The V segment lost 5 bases and the J segment 7 bases; nucleotides outside the gene matches: 12. CDR3 length: 16 residues. This chain's CDR3 is CASSPQAGGLGNEQFF. The CDR3 bases are TGTGCCAGCAGTCCCCAAGCGGGGGGCCTAGGGAATGAGCAGTTCTTC.

V gene TRBV24-1 combines with J gene TRBJ2-6, with D unclear. The ends were cut back, 4 bases at V and 0 bases at J, with 12 bases in the middle. Germline CDR1 is KGHDR and CDR2 is SFDVKD. The CDR3 has 17 residues. CDR3 amino acids: CATSDSPDLSGANVLTF. CDR3 bases: TGTGCCACCAGTGACTCCCCGGATCTCTCTGGGGCCAACGTCCTGACTTTC.

The chain couples TRBV20-1 to TRBJ1-5, with D perhaps TRBD1 (5 bases). Between the trimmed V and J ends, which lost 1 base and 12 bases, there was a span of 16 bases. Germline V CDR1 and CDR2: DFQATT, SNEGSKA (reference sequence). The CDR3 loop spans 13 amino acids. As DNA, the CDR3 is TGCAGTGCTAGAGGGCCCGGGGGAGATATCCAGCATTTT. Protein product: CSARGPGGDIQHF.

J is TRBJ1-1 and V is TRBV9, with D perhaps TRBD1 (6 bases). V lost 0 bases to trimming and J lost 10 bases, with 10 bases between them. Germline assignment: CDR1 SGDLS and CDR2 YYNGEE. The CDR3 runs 12 residues. The CDR3 loop is CASSVVGGLAFF. In DNA form, the CDR3 reads TGTGCCAGCAGCGTAGTAGGGGGTCTAGCTTTCTTT.

V and J are TRBV7-3 and TRBJ2-5; 9 bases agree with TRBD2. V lost 4 bases and J lost 7; bases outside the gene matches: 7. From germline, CDR1 is SGHTA and CDR2 FQGTGA. This CDR3 spans 14 amino acids. DNA for the CDR3: TGTGCCAGCAGCTCTAGCGGGGACCCCCGGACCCAGTACTTC. The encoded protein is CASSSSGDPRTQYF.

The V and J genes are TRBV5-4 and TRBJ2-3; D is unclear. CDR1 and CDR2 from the germline V gene are SGHNT and YYREEE (reference sequence). The CDR3 loop spans 15 amino acids. Trimming removed 2 bases at V and 1 base at J, with 11 bases between. The CDR3: CASSLGMAGTDTQYF. In DNA, the CDR3 is TGTGCCAGCAGCTTAGGCATGGCGGGCACAGATACGCAGTATTTT.

This sequence joins TRBV6-1 and TRBJ1-2; D call uncertain. The germline V gene encodes CDR1 MNHNS and CDR2 SASEGT. V shed 0 bases and J shed 8 bases, with 10 bases lying between them. There are 13 residues in the CDR3. The CDR3 DNA follows: TGTGCCAGCAGTGAAGCGCCCGCACGGGGCTACACCTTC. Its protein is CASSEAPARGYTF.

The genes are TRBV25-1 and TRBJ1-1; possibly TRBD1 for D (6 bases). Germline-derived CDR1 and CDR2 are MGHDK and SYGVNS. V was cut by 2 bases and J by 0 bases, with 10 bases left in between. The CDR3 covers 15 residues. CDR3 coding DNA: TGTGCCAGCAGTGAACCAGGGGTGATGAACACTGAAGCTTTCTTT. Translated: CASSEPGVMNTEAFF.

This rearrangement joins TRBV20-1 to TRBJ1-4, with D unresolved. Trimming cost V 3 bases and J 4 bases, with 9 bases left between them. The CDR3 is made up of 13 amino acids. Germline V gene sequence: CDR1 DFQATT, CDR2 SNEGSKA (reference sequence). The chain's CDR3 is CSARDGFNEKLFF. CDR3 nucleotide sequence: TGCAGTGCTAGGGACGGATTTAATGAAAAACTGTTTTTT.

The chain recombines TRBV7-9 with TRBJ2-1, with unresolved D. This CDR3 region has 18 residues. The germline CDR1 and CDR2 sequences are SEHNR and FQNEAQ (reference sequence). Trimming took off 3 bases at V and 0 bases at J, with 18 bases between the two ends. CDR3 region: CASSLAHGLQSSYNEQFF. In DNA form, the CDR3 reads TGTGCCAGCAGCTTGGCCCACGGGCTCCAGAGCTCCTACAATGAGCAGTTCTTC.

The chain uses TRBV19 and TRBJ2-1; 8 positions agree with TRBD1. Trimming removed 6 bases from V and 7 bases from J; junction bases left unmatched: 14. Per the germline V gene, CDR1 is LNHDA and CDR2 is SQIVND (reference sequence). The CDR3 is 16 residues long. The CDR3 sequence is CASSYNQGAVKNEQFF. In DNA form, the CDR3 reads TGTGCCAGTAGCTATAACCAGGGGGCCGTAAAGAATGAGCAGTTCTTC.